The source of this T cell receptor (beta chain) is a study of shared clonotypes between healthy human individuals. Method: immunoSEQ multiplex PCR; TCRdb's copy keeps in-frame clones and lacks some. The repertoire holds about 100,000 clones, with approximately 70% as singletons. This clone was counted once. Its antigen is still unknown. Whole-study findings and limits: Relative to clonotypes present in all four donors, those not shared had lower generation probabilities.

This TCR was recovered from a young woman in good health. The sequencing sample was made of memory CD8+ T cells sorted from blood. Subset of the sample: CD45RO+ cells pooled with CCR7-negative TemRA cells.

CDR3 protein: CASSRQGNSQETQYF. For the CDR3, the DNA is TGCGCCAGCAGCCGACAGGGTAACAGCCAAGAGACCCAGTACTTC. The rearrangement links TRBV4-1 to TRBJ2-5; 7 bases are shared with TRBD1. This CDR3 has 15 amino acids. Germline trimming cut 4 bases from V and 1 base from J; bases unmatched to any gene: 6. Germline V gene lookup returns CDR1 MGHRA and CDR2 YSYEKL.